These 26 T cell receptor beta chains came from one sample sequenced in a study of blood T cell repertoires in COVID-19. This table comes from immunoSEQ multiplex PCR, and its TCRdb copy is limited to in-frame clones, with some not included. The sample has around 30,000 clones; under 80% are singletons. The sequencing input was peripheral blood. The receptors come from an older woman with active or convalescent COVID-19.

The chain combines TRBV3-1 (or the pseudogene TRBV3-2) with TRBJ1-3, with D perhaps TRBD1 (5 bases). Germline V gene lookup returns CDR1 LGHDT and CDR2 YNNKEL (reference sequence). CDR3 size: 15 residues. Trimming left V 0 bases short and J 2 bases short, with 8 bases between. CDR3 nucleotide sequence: TGTGCCAGCAGCCAAGACATCAGGGCTGGAAACACCATATATTTT. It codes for CASSQDIRAGNTIYF.

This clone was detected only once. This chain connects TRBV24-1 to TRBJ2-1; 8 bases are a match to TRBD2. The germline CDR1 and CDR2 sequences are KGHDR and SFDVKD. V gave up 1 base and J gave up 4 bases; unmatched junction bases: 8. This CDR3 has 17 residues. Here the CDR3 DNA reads TGTGCCACCAGTGATTTACCCGGGAGGGGGGCTTACAATGAGCAGTTCTTC. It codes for CATSDLPGRGAYNEQFF.

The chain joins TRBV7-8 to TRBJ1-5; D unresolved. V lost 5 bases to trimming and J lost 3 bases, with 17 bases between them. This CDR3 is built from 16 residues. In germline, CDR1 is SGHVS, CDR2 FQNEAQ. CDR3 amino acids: CASSTSSGGNNQPQHF. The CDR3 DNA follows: TGTGCCAGCAGCACCTCAAGTGGCGGAAACAATCAGCCCCAGCATTTT.

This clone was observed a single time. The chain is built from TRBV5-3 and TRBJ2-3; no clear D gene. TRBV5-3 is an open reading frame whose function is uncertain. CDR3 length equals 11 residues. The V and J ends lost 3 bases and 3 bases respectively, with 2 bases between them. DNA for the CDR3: TGTGCCAGAAGCTCAACAGATACGCAGTATTTT. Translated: CARSSTDTQYF.

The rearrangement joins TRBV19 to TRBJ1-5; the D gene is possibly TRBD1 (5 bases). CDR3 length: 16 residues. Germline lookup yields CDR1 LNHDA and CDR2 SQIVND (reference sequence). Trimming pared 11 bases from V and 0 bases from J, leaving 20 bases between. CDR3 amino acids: CAAKGQGDNSNQPQHF. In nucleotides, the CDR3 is TGTGCCGCCAAAGGGCAGGGTGATAATAGCAATCAGCCCCAGCATTTT.

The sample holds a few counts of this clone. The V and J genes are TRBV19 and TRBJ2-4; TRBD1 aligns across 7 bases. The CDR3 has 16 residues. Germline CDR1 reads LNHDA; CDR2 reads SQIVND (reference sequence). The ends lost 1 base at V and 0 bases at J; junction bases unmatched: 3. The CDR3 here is CASSIGGDRAKNIQYF. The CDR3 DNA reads TGTGCCAGTAGTATAGGAGGGGACAGAGCCAAAAACATTCAGTACTTC.

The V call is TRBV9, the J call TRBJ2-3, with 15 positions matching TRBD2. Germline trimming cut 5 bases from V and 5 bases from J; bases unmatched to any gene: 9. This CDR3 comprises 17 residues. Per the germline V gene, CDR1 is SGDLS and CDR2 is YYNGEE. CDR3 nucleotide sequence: TGTGCCAGCAGTCAAACCGGACTAGCGGGAGGGAAAGATACGCAGTATTTT. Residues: CASSQTGLAGGKDTQYF.

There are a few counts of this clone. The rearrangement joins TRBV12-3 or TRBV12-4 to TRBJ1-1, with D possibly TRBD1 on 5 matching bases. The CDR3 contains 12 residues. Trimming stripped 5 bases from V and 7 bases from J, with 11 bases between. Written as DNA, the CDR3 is TGTGCCAGCAGTAGAGACAGAGATGAAGCTTTCTTT. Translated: CASSRDRDEAFF.

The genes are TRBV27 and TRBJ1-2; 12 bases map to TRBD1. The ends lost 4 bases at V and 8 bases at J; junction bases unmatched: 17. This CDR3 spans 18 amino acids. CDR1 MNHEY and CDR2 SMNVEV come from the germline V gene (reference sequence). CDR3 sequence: CASSSGTGGARSVRGYTF. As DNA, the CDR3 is TGTGCCAGCAGTTCCGGGACAGGGGGCGCTCGATCCGTAAGGGGCTACACCTTC.

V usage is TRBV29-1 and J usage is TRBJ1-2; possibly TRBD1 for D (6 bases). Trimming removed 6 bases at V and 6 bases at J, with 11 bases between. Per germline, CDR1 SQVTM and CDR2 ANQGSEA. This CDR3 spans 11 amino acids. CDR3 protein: CSVHRADGYTF. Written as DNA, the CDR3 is TGCAGCGTCCACAGGGCCGATGGCTACACCTTC.

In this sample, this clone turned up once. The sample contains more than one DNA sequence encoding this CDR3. The chain's CDR3 is CAISDSGGAYNEQFF. The CDR3 DNA reads as TGTGCCATCAGTGATAGCGGCGGGGCGTACAATGAGCAGTTCTTC. This chain joins TRBV10-3 and TRBJ2-1; D is possibly TRBD2 (6 bases). CDR1 ENHRY and CDR2 SYGVKD come from the germline V gene. Trimming removed 3 bases from V and 4 bases from J, with 13 bases in between. There are 15 residues in the CDR3.

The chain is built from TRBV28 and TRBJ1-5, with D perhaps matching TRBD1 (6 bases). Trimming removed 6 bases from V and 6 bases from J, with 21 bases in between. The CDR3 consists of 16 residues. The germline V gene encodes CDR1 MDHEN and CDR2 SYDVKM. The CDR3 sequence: CASRDPTGSVTQPQHF. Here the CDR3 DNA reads TGTGCCAGCAGAGACCCTACAGGGAGCGTGACTCAGCCCCAGCATTTT. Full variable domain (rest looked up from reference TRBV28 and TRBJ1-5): DVKVTQSSRYLVKRTGEKVFLECVQDMDHENMFWYRQDPGLGLRLIYFSYDVKMKEKGDIPEGYSVSREKKERFSLILESASTNQTSMYLCASRDPTGSVTQPQHFGDGTRLSIL.

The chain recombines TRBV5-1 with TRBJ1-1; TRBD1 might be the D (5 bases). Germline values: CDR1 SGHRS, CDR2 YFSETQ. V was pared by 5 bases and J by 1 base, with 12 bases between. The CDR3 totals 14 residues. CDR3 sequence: CASRTQGGNTEAFF. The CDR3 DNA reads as TGCGCCAGCAGAACCCAGGGCGGGAACACTGAAGCTTTCTTT.

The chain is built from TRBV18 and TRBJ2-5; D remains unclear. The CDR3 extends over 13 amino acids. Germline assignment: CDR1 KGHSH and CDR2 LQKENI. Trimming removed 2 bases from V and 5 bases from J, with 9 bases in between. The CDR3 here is CASSPSVSETQYF. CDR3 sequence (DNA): TGTGCCAGCTCACCATCGGTCTCGGAGACCCAGTACTTC.

The DNA of the CDR3 is TGTGCCTGGAACCTCGCCGGGAACATTCAGTACTTC. Translated: CAWNLAGNIQYF. This chain uses TRBV30 with TRBJ2-4; D is undetermined. V was clipped by 4 bases and J by 7 bases, with 11 bases between them. Per the germline V gene, CDR1 is GTSNPN and CDR2 is SVGIG (reference sequence). The CDR3 is made up of 12 amino acids. The full variable domain, with the rest looked up from reference TRBV30 and TRBJ2-4, is SQTIHQWPATLVQPVGSPLSLECTVEGTSNPNLYWYRQAAGRGLQLLFYSVGIGQISSEVPQNLSASRPQDRQFILSSKKLLLSDSGFYLCAWNLAGNIQYFGAGTRLSVL.

CDR3 nucleotides: TGTGCCAGCTTACCAGGGGGCGCGGCGAGCAATCAGCCCCAGCATTTT. It is translated as CASLPGGAASNQPQHF. The gene calls are TRBV28 and TRBJ1-5; 8 bases agree with TRBD1. This CDR3 contains 16 residues. In germline, CDR1 is MDHEN, CDR2 SYDVKM. V lost 8 bases to trimming and J lost 1 base; unmatched junction nucleotides: 10. Supplemented by reference TRBV28 and TRBJ1-5, the full variable domain reads DVKVTQSSRYLVKRTGEKVFLECVQDMDHENMFWYRQDPGLGLRLIYFSYDVKMKEKGDIPEGYSVSREKKERFSLILESASTNQTSMYLCASLPGGAASNQPQHFGDGTRLSIL.

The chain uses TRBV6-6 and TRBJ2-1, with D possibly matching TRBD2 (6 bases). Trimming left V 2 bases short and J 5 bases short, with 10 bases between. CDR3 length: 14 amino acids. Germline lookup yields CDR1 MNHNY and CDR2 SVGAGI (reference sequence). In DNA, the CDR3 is TGTGCCAGCAGTTACGGCGGGGTTGACAATGAGCAGTTCTTC. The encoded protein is CASSYGGVDNEQFF.

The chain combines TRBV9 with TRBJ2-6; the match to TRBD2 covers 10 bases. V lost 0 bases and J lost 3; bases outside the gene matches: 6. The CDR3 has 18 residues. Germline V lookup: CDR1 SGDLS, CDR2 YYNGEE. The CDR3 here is CASSVGLAGAFGANVLTF. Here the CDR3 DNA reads TGTGCCAGCAGCGTAGGTCTAGCGGGGGCGTTTGGGGCCAACGTCCTGACTTTC.

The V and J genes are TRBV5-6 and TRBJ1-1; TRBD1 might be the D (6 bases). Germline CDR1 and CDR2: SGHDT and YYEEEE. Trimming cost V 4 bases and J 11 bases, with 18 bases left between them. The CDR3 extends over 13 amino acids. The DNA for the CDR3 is TGTGCCAGCAGCCTGCAACAGGGACAAGCGGCTTTCTTT. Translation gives CASSLQQGQAAFF.

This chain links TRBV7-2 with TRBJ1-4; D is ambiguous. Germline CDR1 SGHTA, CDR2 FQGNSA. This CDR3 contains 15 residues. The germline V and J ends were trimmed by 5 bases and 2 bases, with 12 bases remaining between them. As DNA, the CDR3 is TGTGCCAGCAGCCCCACAGTTTCCACTAATGAAAAACTGTTTTTT. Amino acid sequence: CASSPTVSTNEKLFF.

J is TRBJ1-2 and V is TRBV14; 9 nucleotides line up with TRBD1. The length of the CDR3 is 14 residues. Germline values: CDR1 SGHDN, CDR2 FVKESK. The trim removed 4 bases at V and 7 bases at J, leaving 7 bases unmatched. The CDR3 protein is CASSPWDRVAGYTF. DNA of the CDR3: TGTGCCAGCAGCCCCTGGGACAGGGTCGCTGGCTACACCTTC. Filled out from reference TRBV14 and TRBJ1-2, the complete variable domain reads EAGVTQFPSHSVIEKGQTVTLRCDPISGHDNLYWYRRVMGKEIKFLLHFVKESKQDESGMPNNRFLAERTGGTYSTLKVQPAELEDSGVYFCASSPWDRVAGYTFGSGTRLTVV.

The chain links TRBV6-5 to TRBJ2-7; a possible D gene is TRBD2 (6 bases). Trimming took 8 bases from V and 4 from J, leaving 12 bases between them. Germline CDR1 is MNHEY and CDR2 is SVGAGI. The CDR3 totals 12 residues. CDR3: CASGPGRYEQYF. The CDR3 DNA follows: TGTGCCAGCGGACCTGGGAGGTACGAGCAGTACTTC.

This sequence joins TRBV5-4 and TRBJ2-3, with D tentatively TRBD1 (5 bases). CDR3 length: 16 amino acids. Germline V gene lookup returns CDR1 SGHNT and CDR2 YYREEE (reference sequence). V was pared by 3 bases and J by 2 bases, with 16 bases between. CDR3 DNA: TGTGCCAGCAGCTCGCCCTCGCCAGGGAACACAGATACGCAGTATTTT. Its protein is CASSSPSPGNTDTQYF.

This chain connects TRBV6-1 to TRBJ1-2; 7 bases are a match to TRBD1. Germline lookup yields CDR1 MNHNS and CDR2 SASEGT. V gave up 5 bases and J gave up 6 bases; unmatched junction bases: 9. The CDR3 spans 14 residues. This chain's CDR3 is CASSLRGRPDGYTF. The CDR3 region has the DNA TGTGCCAGCAGTTTGAGGGGGCGACCCGATGGCTACACCTTC.

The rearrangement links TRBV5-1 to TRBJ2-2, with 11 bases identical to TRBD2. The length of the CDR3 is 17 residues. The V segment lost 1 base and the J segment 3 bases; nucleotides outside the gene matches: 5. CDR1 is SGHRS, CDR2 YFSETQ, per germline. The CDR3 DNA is TGCGCCAGCAGCTTGCTCCTAGCGGGGGGCTACACCGGGGAGCTGTTTTTT. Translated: CASSLLLAGGYTGELFF.

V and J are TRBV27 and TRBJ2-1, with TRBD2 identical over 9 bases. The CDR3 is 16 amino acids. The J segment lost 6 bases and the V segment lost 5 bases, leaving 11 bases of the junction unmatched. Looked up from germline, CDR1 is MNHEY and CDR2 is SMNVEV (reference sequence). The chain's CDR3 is CASSPLPLAGPNEQFF. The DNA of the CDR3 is TGTGCCAGCAGTCCGCTTCCCCTAGCGGGACCCAATGAGCAGTTCTTC.